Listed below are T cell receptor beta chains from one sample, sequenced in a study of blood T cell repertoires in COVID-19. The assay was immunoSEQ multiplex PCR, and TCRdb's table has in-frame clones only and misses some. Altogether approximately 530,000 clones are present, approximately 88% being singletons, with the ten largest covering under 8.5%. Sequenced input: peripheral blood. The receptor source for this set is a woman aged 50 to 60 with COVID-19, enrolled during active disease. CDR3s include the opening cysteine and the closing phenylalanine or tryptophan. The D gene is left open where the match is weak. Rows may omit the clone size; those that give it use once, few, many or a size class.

TGTGCCAGTAGTATATTCCCGCAAGGGGCCTCTGGGGCCAACGTCCTGACTTTC	CASSIFPQGASGANVLTF	.	.	TRBV19	TRBJ2-6
TGTGCCAGCAGCGTAGAGGCGGCTAACTATGGCTACACCTTC	CASSVEAANYGYTF	.	.	TRBV9	TRBJ1-2
TGCGCCAGCAGCTTGGATCTCGGACAGGGTCACAATGAGCAGTTCTTC	CASSLDLGQGHNEQFF	.	TRBD1	TRBV5-1	TRBJ2-1
TGTGCCACCACTGCCCAGGGTCGTCAGGGTAGTCAGCCCCAGCATTTT	CATTAQGRQGSQPQHF	few	.	TRBV24-1	TRBJ1-5
TGCGCCAGCAGCTTAGACATCTCTGGAAACACCATATATTTT	CASSLDISGNTIYF	.	.	TRBV5-1	TRBJ1-3
TGTGCCAGCAGCTCCCCAGGGGGCGCGGATGGCTACACCTTC	CASSSPGGADGYTF	.	TRBD1	TRBV27	TRBJ1-2
TGTGCCAGCAGTTTCGGCGGGGGAATTTACAATGAGCAGTTCTTC	CASSFGGGIYNEQFF	.	TRBD2	TRBV27	TRBJ2-1
TGTGCCAGCACCAAAGGGATATTAGCGGAAGGCGAGCAGTACTTC	CASTKGILAEGEQYF	.	.	TRBV9	TRBJ2-7
TGCGCCAGCAGCGCCCGACAGGGCACGGGGGCCGGGGAGCTGTTTTTT	CASSARQGTGAGELFF	.	.	TRBV4-1	TRBJ2-2
TGTGCCAGTAGTCCACGGACAGGGGGCAGGAGGCAGCCCCAGCATTTT	CASSPRTGGRRQPQHF	once	TRBD1	TRBV19	TRBJ1-5
TGTGCCTGGAGTGTACATCTTCGGACAGGCGAATTTTTT	CAWSVHLRTGEFF	.	TRBD1	TRBV30	TRBJ1-4
TGTGCCAGCAAGGATAGAGCGGGGGGGAACAATGAGCAGTTCTTC	CASKDRAGGNNEQFF	.	TRBD2	TRBV2	TRBJ2-1
TGTGCCAGCAGTTTCCGGGTCGATCAGCCCCAGCATTTT	CASSFRVDQPQHF	.	.	TRBV12-3/TRBV12-4	TRBJ1-5
TGTGCCAGCAGCCCGGGACAGCAGATTAACTATGGCTACACCTTC	CASSPGQQINYGYTF	.	TRBD1	TRBV2	TRBJ1-2
TGTGCCAGCAGCACCTCGACTAGCGGGGGGGCCGGGGAGCTGTTTTTT	CASSTSTSGGAGELFF	.	TRBD2	TRBV13	TRBJ2-2
TGTGCCAGCAGTGAAGTGGGGACAGGGGGCTATGGCTACACCTTC	CASSEVGTGGYGYTF	.	TRBD1	TRBV6-1	TRBJ1-2
TGTGCCATCACGAGAGCGGGGAACTATGGCTACACCTTC	CAITRAGNYGYTF	.	.	TRBV19	TRBJ1-2
TGTGCCAGCAGCGCCCGTGACAGTAACTATGGCTACACCTTC	CASSARDSNYGYTF	once	.	TRBV9	TRBJ1-2
TGTGCCAGCAGTTTAGAGACGGGGGCCAAAAACATTCAGTACTTC	CASSLETGAKNIQYF	.	.	TRBV28	TRBJ2-4
TGTGCCAGCTCACCGCCCGGGACAGTCTACAATGAGCAGTTCTTC	CASSPPGTVYNEQFF	.	TRBD1	TRBV18	TRBJ2-1
TGTGCCAGCAGCCTGGGACTAGCGGATCAAGAGACCCAGTACTTC	CASSLGLADQETQYF	.	TRBD2	TRBV9	TRBJ2-5
TGTTCGGCGGGTCCCGACCACGAGCAGTACTTC	CSAGPDHEQYF	.	.	TRBV6-5	TRBJ2-7
TGTGCTAGTGGTTTGGGGACAGGGTTCCCCTATAATTCACCCCTCCACTTT	CASGLGTGFPYNSPLHF	.	TRBD1	TRBV12-5	TRBJ1-6
TGTGCCAGCAGTTACTCGACCCAGGGTTACAATGAGCAGTTCTTC	CASSYSTQGYNEQFF	.	.	TRBV6-7	TRBJ2-1
TGTGCCAGCAGTGGGCCAGGGGGCCCGAACACTGAAGCTTTCTTT	CASSGPGGPNTEAFF	.	TRBD1	TRBV2	TRBJ1-1
TGTGCCACCAGTGGTCGGGGACAGGGACGCGATACGCAGTATTTT	CATSGRGQGRDTQYF	.	TRBD1	TRBV24-1	TRBJ2-3
TGTGCCAGCAGCTTCCAGGGGGCGGCTAATGAAAAACTGTTTTTT	CASSFQGAANEKLFF	.	TRBD1	TRBV7-9	TRBJ1-4
TGTGCCAGTAGTAGGCGGCATTCGGGACAGGGGTATAATTCACCCCTCCACTTT	CASSRRHSGQGYNSPLHF	.	TRBD1	TRBV19	TRBJ1-6
TGTGCCAGAAGCTTGGGGGACAGGAGAAACACCATATATTTT	CARSLGDRRNTIYF	.	TRBD1	TRBV5-3	TRBJ1-3
TGTGCCAGTAGTCCGAGGACTAGCGGGGGATTTTCCGAGCAGTACTTC	CASSPRTSGGFSEQYF	.	TRBD2	TRBV19	TRBJ2-7
TGCAGCGTTGACGAGGGAGGTGGCACCTTC	CSVDEGGGTF	.	.	TRBV29-1	TRBJ1-2
TGTGCCAGCAGCCTTGGACAGCGTAATGAAAAACTGTTTTTT	CASSLGQRNEKLFF	many	.	TRBV3-1/TRBV3-2	TRBJ1-4
TGTGCCAGCAGTGAAGCGACAGGGGGCCGGCACTATGGCTACACCTTC	CASSEATGGRHYGYTF	.	TRBD1	TRBV6-1	TRBJ1-2
TGTGCCAGTAGCCTTATCCCCGCTAACTATGGCTACACCTTC	CASSLIPANYGYTF	.	.	TRBV19	TRBJ1-2
TGCGCCAGAGTTTTGCGGGGGCCGAGATACGAGCAGTACTTC	CARVLRGPRYEQYF	.	.	TRBV5-1	TRBJ2-7
TGTGCCAGCAGCCTCGAACGAAACCGAGGTCGGCCCCAGCATTTT	CASSLERNRGRPQHF	once	.	TRBV5-5	TRBJ1-5
TGCAGCGTTAGTGGGCCACCTGGAAACACCATATATTTT	CSVSGPPGNTIYF	.	.	TRBV29-1	TRBJ1-3
TGTGCCAGCAGTCTAACAGGGGGGGACGAGCAGTACTTC	CASSLTGGDEQYF	.	.	TRBV6-6	TRBJ2-7
TGTGCCAGCAGTGATGAACGGTTGAGCTCTGGGGCCAACGTCCTGACTTTC	CASSDERLSSGANVLTF	.	.	TRBV6-4	TRBJ2-6
TGCGCCAGCAGCTTGGAGGGACAGACGAACACTGAAGCTTTCTTT	CASSLEGQTNTEAFF	once	TRBD1	TRBV5-1	TRBJ1-1